This T cell receptor beta chain originates from a study of blood T cell repertoires in COVID-19. Turning to the study itself: PBMCs, B-cell-depleted T cells, or T cells were the source of the cDNA or gDNA that made up the material.

Profiled with immunoSEQ multiplex PCR; TCRdb holds only in-frame clones, not every one. The table includes about 120,000 clones, approximately 84% detected once. Germline assignment: CDR1 SGDLS and CDR2 YYNGEE. Trimming took 4 bases from V and 0 from J; bases not matched to a gene: 5. The CDR3 consists of 15 residues. The specimen sequenced was peripheral blood. The chain carries TRBV9 and TRBJ2-3, with 7 nucleotides matching TRBD2. This TCR derives from a man between 65 and 85 years old with active or convalescent COVID-19. Here the CDR3 DNA reads TGTGCCAGCAGCTCGACAGCGGGGAGCACAGATACGCAGTATTTT. It codes for CASSSTAGSTDTQYF. Together with reference TRBV9 and TRBJ2-3, the CDR3 gives the full variable domain: DSGVTQTPKHLITATGQRVTLRCSPRSGDLSVYWYQQSLDQGLQFLIQYYNGEERAKGNILERFSAQQFPDLHSELNLSSLELGDSALYFCASSSTAGSTDTQYFGPGTRLTVL.